This T cell receptor beta chain was sequenced for a study of blood T cell repertoires in COVID-19. Study details: Acute and convalescent COVID-19 samples came from the United States, Italy and Spain. PBMCs, B-cell-depleted T cells, or T cells were the source of the cDNA or gDNA that made up the material.

This CDR3 is 17 amino acids long. From germline, CDR1 is LGHNA and CDR2 YSLEER. Trimming took 0 bases from V and 0 from J, leaving 12 bases between them. Only in-frame clones appear in the TCRdb table, and some are missing; sequencing was by immunoSEQ multiplex PCR. The sample records more than 200,000 clones, 80% to 90% being singletons. The source is a man aged 55 to 70 with acute or convalescent COVID-19. Sequencing used peripheral blood. This chain connects TRBV4-3 to TRBJ1-5; D perhaps matches TRBD1 (6 bases). CDR3 sequence (DNA): TGCGCCAGCAGCCAAGATTGGGGGCAGAATAGCAATCAGCCCCAGCATTTT. Translating gives CASSQDWGQNSNQPQHF.